This entry lists 10 T cell receptor beta chains sequenced from one sample in a study of molecular identifiers for immune sequencing clone quantification. TCRdb fed the PCR reads into MiXCR, producing one record per CDR3 protein. The sample has over 600,000 distinct CDR3 sequences, about 20% seen once. Sequenced: naive CD8+ T cells from blood, with Jurkat cell RNA spiked in. Documented subset: FACS-sorted CD8+CD4-CCR7+CD45RA+ naive T cells. The source is a human donor in good health. Some libraries in this study had Jurkat cell RNA spiked in.

This clonotype was observed a few times. The chain recombines TRBV6-6 with TRBJ1-1; D is undetermined. Germline V gene lookup returns CDR1 MNHNY and CDR2 SVGAGI (reference sequence). The CDR3 contains 16 residues. V lost 1 base to trimming and J lost 4 bases, with 16 bases between them. CDR3 bases: TGTGCCAGCAGTTACTACGCGGCGGGGAAAGGCACTGAAGCTTTCTTT. It codes for CASSYYAAGKGTEAFF.

This clonotype appeared many times. The chain uses TRBV4-3 and TRBJ2-1; possible D gene TRBD2, 5 bases. V shed 2 bases and J shed 0 bases, with 11 bases lying between them. Germline CDR1 is LGHNA and CDR2 is YSLEER. The CDR3 length is 16 residues. CDR3 coding DNA: TGCGCCAGCAGCCAAACTAGGTCCAGCTCCTACAATGAGCAGTTCTTC. Protein sequence: CASSQTRSSSYNEQFF.

This clonotype has a single count. This chain connects TRBV6-2 or TRBV6-3 to TRBJ1-2; D is possibly TRBD1 (5 bases). The CDR3 is 13 amino acids. Looked up from germline, CDR1 is MNHEY and CDR2 is SVGEGT. The V end lost 9 bases, the J end lost 6 bases, and 17 bases lay between the germline ends. This chain's CDR3 is CASGTPAPHGYTF. Here the CDR3 DNA reads TGTGCCAGTGGGACGCCCGCCCCTCATGGCTACACCTTC.

This clonotype has ten or more counts. This sequence joins TRBV5-1 and TRBJ2-7; 10 bases agree with TRBD1. CDR1 and CDR2 (germline): SGHRS, YFSETQ. J lost 0 bases, V lost 3 bases, and 3 bases had no gene match. The CDR3 covers 15 residues. The CDR3 nucleotides read TGCGCCAGCAGCTGGACAGGGGGAAGCTCCTACGAGCAGTACTTC. Translated: CASSWTGGSSYEQYF.

J is TRBJ2-7 and V is TRBV4-3; TRBD1 agrees at 8 bases. Per germline, CDR1 LGHNA and CDR2 YSLEER. The CDR3 sequence is 15 residues long. The V and J ends lost 1 base and 3 bases, in that order; junction bases with no gene match: 5. The CDR3 spells CASSQGRQGLYEQYF. The DNA for the CDR3 is TGCGCCAGCAGCCAAGGAAGACAGGGGCTCTACGAGCAGTACTTC.

Note on this clonotype: A much larger clone lies a single base off, so this may be a read error. The chain is built from TRBV5-5 and TRBJ2-5; TRBD2 matches at 10 bases. In germline, CDR1 is SGHKS, CDR2 YYEKEE (reference sequence). This CDR3 spans 16 amino acids. Germline trimming cut 1 base from V and 4 bases from J; bases unmatched to any gene: 7. CDR3 DNA sequence: TGTGCCAGCAGCTTGAATCCAGCGGGGGGGCTAGAGACCCAGTACTTC. This codes for CASSLNPAGGLETQYF. Based on the CDR3 plus reference TRBV5-5 and TRBJ2-5, the full variable domain is DAGVTQSPTHLIKTRGQQVTLRCSPISGHKSVSWYQQVLGQGPQFIFQYYEKEERGRGNFPDRFSARQFPNYSSELNVNALLLGDSALYLCASSLNPAGGLETQYFGPGTRLLVL.

This clonotype has ten or more counts. The rearrangement uses TRBV6-1 and TRBJ2-7; maybe TRBD1 (6 bases). This CDR3 has 14 residues. Trimming cost V 8 bases and J 2 bases, with 16 bases left between them. In germline, CDR1 is MNHNS, CDR2 SASEGT. Here the CDR3 DNA reads TGTGCCAGCTCCCCCCAGGGGTCGGCCTACGAGCAGTACTTC. Its translation: CASSPQGSAYEQYF.

This clonotype was detected ten times or more. The DNA for the CDR3 is TGCGCCAGCAGCCAAGATCGAGACGGAACAGTTGAGACCCAGTACTTC. Translating gives CASSQDRDGTVETQYF. The chain links TRBV4-3 to TRBJ2-5; no clear D. The length of the CDR3 is 16 residues. Trimming pared 0 bases from V and 5 bases from J, leaving 16 bases between. The germline V gene encodes CDR1 LGHNA and CDR2 YSLEER.

This clonotype has at least ten counts. The chain has TRBV5-1 and TRBJ2-2; a weak D match, TRBD2 (5 bases). From germline, CDR1 is SGHRS and CDR2 YFSETQ. CDR3 length: 13 residues. V was pared by 0 bases and J by 7 bases, with 7 bases between. The CDR3: CASSLAGIGELFF. The CDR3 bases are TGCGCCAGCAGCTTGGCGGGGATCGGGGAGCTGTTTTTT. Based on the CDR3 plus reference TRBV5-1 and TRBJ2-2, the full variable domain is KAGVTQTPRYLIKTRGQQVTLSCSPISGHRSVSWYQQTPGQGLQFLFEYFSETQRNKGNFPGRFSGRQFSNSRSEMNVSTLELGDSALYLCASSLAGIGELFFGEGSRLTVL.

Comments on this clonotype: Given a much more abundant clone one base away, this may be a read error. CDR3 residues: CATEDPRTGRVAGELSF. The CDR3 DNA reads as TGTGCCACTGAAGATCCCCGGACAGGGCGGGTGGCCGGGGAGCTGTCTTTT. The V gene is TRBV19, the J gene TRBJ2-2; 8 nucleotides line up with TRBD1. Germline values: CDR1 LNHDA, CDR2 SQIVND (reference sequence). The CDR3 loop spans 17 amino acids.